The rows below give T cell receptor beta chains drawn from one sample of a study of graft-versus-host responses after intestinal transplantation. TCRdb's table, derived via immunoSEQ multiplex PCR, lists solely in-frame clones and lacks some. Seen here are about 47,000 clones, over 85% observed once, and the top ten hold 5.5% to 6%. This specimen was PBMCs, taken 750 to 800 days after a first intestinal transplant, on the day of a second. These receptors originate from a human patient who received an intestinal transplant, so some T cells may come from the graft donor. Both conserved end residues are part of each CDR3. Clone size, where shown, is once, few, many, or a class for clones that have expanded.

CDR3: CASSSNRQEQYF
V: TRBV6-5
size: NA

CDR3: CASSEGQAWEYEQYF
V: TRBV18
size: NA

CDR3: CASSQESPGLAGGEETQYF
V: TRBV14
size: few

CDR3: CASTLHGTSSTGELFF
V: TRBV7-3
size: NA

CDR3: CADLGEGEETQYF
V: TRBV12-2
size: NA

CDR3: CASSLVAGSLGTEAFF
V: TRBV7-2
size: once

CDR3: CASSKSQGMNTEAFF
V: TRBV19
size: NA

CDR3: CASSPDRVGETQYF
V: TRBV5-1
size: NA

CDR3: CASSLAAKNIQYF
V: TRBV5-1
size: NA

CDR3: CASSYSARGVEQYF
V: TRBV6-5
size: NA

CDR3: CASSPGFSRGYTF
V: TRBV19
size: once

CDR3: CASSPPSQGEAFF
V: TRBV18
size: NA

CDR3: CASSDPGLHF
V: TRBV25-1
size: NA

CDR3: CASSLAPLRGNNEQFF
V: TRBV5-1
size: NA

CDR3: CASSSESGSDYNEQFF
V: TRBV27
size: NA

CDR3: CASSPRPPTVEGNTIYF
V: TRBV18
size: NA

CDR3: CASSLDSASGLNNEQFF
V: TRBV11-2
size: NA

CDR3: CASSQAGRDTQYF
V: TRBV18
size: NA

CDR3: CASSLGTGVEKLFF
V: TRBV5-1
size: NA

CDR3: CASSLIQTVDSTGELFF
V: TRBV28
size: NA

CDR3: CASGPRVGTSAHNEQFF
V: TRBV27
size: NA

CDR3: CARSSTVVNKSGQRPDF
V: TRBV5-3
size: NA

CDR3: CASSDDGEQGSTGELFF
V: TRBV9
size: NA

CDR3: CASSQGPGYEQYF
V: TRBV4-1
size: NA

CDR3: CASSPAGVHEKLFF
V: TRBV4-1
size: NA

CDR3: CAHGGINNQPQHF
V: TRBV30
size: NA

CDR3: CASSLIGTPESYEQYF
V: TRBV27
size: NA

CDR3: CASSPRVRSGTETQYF
V: TRBV18
size: NA

CDR3: CASSRDTMNTEAFF
V: TRBV6-1
size: once

CDR3: CASSEAGLATYNEQFF
V: TRBV5-1
size: NA

CDR3: CASRVTSGSYNEQFF
V: TRBV10-2
size: NA

CDR3: CASSLATSYSYEQYF
V: TRBV5-1
size: NA

CDR3: CASSPGLAVSGANVLTF
V: TRBV4-2
size: NA

CDR3: CASSLEGEPRYEQYF
V: TRBV5-1
size: NA

CDR3: CASSLVYHSQSSTEAFF
V: TRBV5-5
size: NA

CDR3: CASSEGSGNTIYF
V: TRBV7-3
size: NA

CDR3: CASSPRAGGSYEQYF
V: TRBV5-1
size: NA

CDR3: CASNTLTDNEQFF
V: TRBV5-1
size: NA

CDR3: CASSLAAGIPTEAFF
V: TRBV5-1
size: NA

CDR3: CASGNSGQQETQYF
V: TRBV9
size: NA

CDR3: CASRPAFGREGADTQYF
V: TRBV19
size: NA

CDR3: CASFKRPLGNEQFF
V: TRBV7-2
size: NA

CDR3: CAVTGELNEKLFF
V: TRBV2
size: NA

CDR3: CASSFRGYNEQFF
V: TRBV7-9
size: NA

CDR3: CATSRDLRGANEKLFF
V: TRBV15
size: NA

CDR3: CASSLPPGPWGSYNEQFF
V: TRBV11-2
size: NA

CDR3: CASRGQGVGTEAFF
V: TRBV7-9
size: NA

CDR3: CAIRQGVSTGELFF
V: TRBV28
size: NA

CDR3: CASSLVLGTATPNQPQHF
V: TRBV7-2
size: NA

CDR3: CASSWAGGAASTYEQYF
V: TRBV27
size: NA

CDR3: CASTKQISSADTQYF
V: TRBV19
size: NA

CDR3: CASRSGRAPEQYF
V: TRBV13
size: NA

CDR3: CASSLGTGDQPQHF
V: TRBV7-6
size: NA

CDR3: CASSREAKLYGYTF
V: TRBV27
size: NA

CDR3: CASSTGLAGSHNEQFF
V: TRBV9
size: NA

CDR3: CASSQERSWEQYF
V: TRBV4-2
size: few

CDR3: CASSPGSGRTEAFF
V: TRBV9
size: NA

CDR3: CASTRETLDYEQYF
V: TRBV18
size: once

CDR3: CASSVSGTSTDTQYF
V: TRBV11-1
size: NA

CDR3: CAWSGGTGQPQHF
V: TRBV30
size: NA